The 24 T cell receptor beta chains below all came from one sample that was sequenced in a study of regulatory T cells in long-lasting Graves disease. For TCR beta, libraries came from iRepertoire HTBI primers and Arm-PCR of CDR3 regions. TCRdb analysed the multiplex PCR reads with MiXCR anew, one entry per CDR3 protein. This table holds about 430,000 distinct CDR3 sequences, 15% found once. Time point meaning: newly diagnosed GD, antithyroid drugs for less than 3 months. TCR sequences were obtained from RNA taken from PBMCs. The sample also formed part of further work on T cells in Graves' hyperthyroidism and ophthalmopathy.

The sequences come from peripheral blood mononuclear cells (PBMCs), collected at new diagnosis, from a patient treated with antithyroid drugs. The receptor source for this set is a woman aged 40 to 55 with Graves disease.

This clonotype has just a few counts. The chain carries TRBV7-9 and TRBJ2-3; weak D call: TRBD2 (6 bases). Per the germline V gene, CDR1 is SEHNR and CDR2 is FQNEAQ (reference sequence). CDR3 length: 15 residues. Trimming left V 1 base short and J 4 bases short, with 12 bases between. Written as DNA, the CDR3 is TGTGCCAGCAGCTTAGGAGGGACTTGGGCAGATACGCAGTATTTT. Protein: CASSLGGTWADTQYF.

The V call is TRBV6-1, the J call TRBJ2-2; the match to TRBD2 covers 12 bases. Looked up from germline, CDR1 is MNHNS and CDR2 is SASEGT. CDR3 size: 15 residues. The V segment lost 6 bases and the J segment 5 bases; nucleotides outside the gene matches: 4. The chain's CDR3 is CASRLGLAGTGELFF. CDR3 sequence (DNA): TGTGCCAGCAGACTGGGACTAGCGGGTACCGGGGAGCTGTTTTTT.

This clonotype showed up many times. The rearrangement joins TRBV7-9 to TRBJ1-1, with D possibly TRBD1 on 6 matching bases. The V and J ends lost 4 bases and 1 base respectively, with 13 bases between them. This CDR3 is 15 amino acids long. Germline assignment: CDR1 SEHNR and CDR2 FQNEAQ (reference sequence). This CDR3 is CASSSNRVGNTEAFF. CDR3 bases: TGTGCCAGCAGCTCTAACAGGGTGGGGAACACTGAAGCTTTCTTT. The variable domain in full, completed from reference TRBV7-9 and TRBJ1-1, reads DTGVSQNPRHKITKRGQNVTFRCDPISEHNRLYWYRQTLGQGPEFLTYFQNEAQLEKSRLLSDRFSAERPKGSFSTLEIQRTEQGDSAMYLCASSSNRVGNTEAFFGQGTRLTVV.

This clonotype was detected many times. One end of the junction is discordant with germline, which a read error may explain. The J gene is TRBJ2-7, the V gene TRBV4-1, with a possible D match to TRBD1 (6 bases). There are 14 residues in the CDR3. The germline gives CDR1 MGHRA, CDR2 YSYEKL. CDR3 coding DNA: TGTGCCAGCAGCCAAGGCAGGGGTAGCTACGAGCAGTACTTC. Its protein is CASSQGRGSYEQYF.

This clonotype appeared many times. The chain employs TRBV5-4 and TRBJ2-3, with 11 bases that match TRBD2. The germline CDR1 and CDR2 sequences are SGHNT and YYREEE (reference sequence). The CDR3 length is 16 residues. J gave up 5 bases and V 0 bases, and 5 bases lay outside the gene matches. In DNA, the CDR3 is TGTGCCAGCAGCTTGGGACTAGCGGGATTGCGAGATACGCAGTATTTT. Translating it yields CASSLGLAGLRDTQYF.

On this clonotype itself: A read error may account for a junction end that differs from germline. The chain combines TRBV11-2 with TRBJ2-1; 8 bases match TRBD1. Germline CDR1 SGHAT, CDR2 FQNNGV. CDR3 length: 16 residues. The CDR3 sequence: CASSLDWTGSNNEQFF. The CDR3 nucleotides are TGTGCCAGCAGCCTAGACTGGACAGGGAGCAACAATGAGCAGTTCTTC.

The rearrangement uses TRBV11-3 and TRBJ2-1; TRBD1 matches 8 bases. This CDR3 is 16 amino acids long. V trimming: 5 bases; J trimming: 6 bases; junction bases outside the gene matches: 12. Germline V gene sequence: CDR1 SGHNT, CDR2 YENEEA. The CDR3 reads CASSTDRTGSSNEQFF. The CDR3 DNA is TGTGCCAGCAGCACCGATCGGACAGGGTCAAGCAATGAGCAGTTCTTC.

This clonotype was seen many times. V gene TRBV5-1 combines with J gene TRBJ2-7, with 11 nucleotides matching TRBD1. The CDR3 is 15 residues long. Per the germline V gene, CDR1 is SGHRS and CDR2 is YFSETQ. Trimming cost V 3 bases and J 7 bases; bases outside gene matches: 9. The chain's CDR3 is CASSWTGGASGEQYF. The DNA of the CDR3 is TGCGCCAGCAGCTGGACAGGGGGCGCATCGGGAGAGCAGTACTTC.

This clonotype was seen many times. The chain combines TRBV12-5 with TRBJ1-5; D remains ambiguous. The CDR3 spans 12 residues. The germline V and J ends were trimmed by 4 bases and 4 bases, with 5 bases remaining between them. The germline V gene encodes CDR1 LGHNT and CDR2 FRNRAP. CDR3 DNA: TGTGCTAGTGGTTCCCTAAATCAGCCCCAGCATTTT. Its translation is CASGSLNQPQHF.

This clonotype was detected ten times or more. This sequence joins TRBV19 and TRBJ1-5; tentative D call: TRBD1 (6 bases). V lost 6 bases and J 5 bases, leaving 14 bases between the germline ends. CDR1 and CDR2 (germline): LNHDA, SQIVND (reference sequence). The CDR3 is made up of 14 amino acids. The CDR3 nucleotides read TGTGCCAGTAGAACCGGGACAAGTGATCAGCCCCAGCATTTT. Protein: CASRTGTSDQPQHF.

Ten or more counts support this clonotype. The gene calls are TRBV11-2 and TRBJ2-7; 8 bases fit TRBD1. The junction had 10 bases not matched to a gene; V was cut back by 6 bases and J by 0 bases. CDR1 is SGHAT and CDR2 is FQNNGV in the germline V gene. CDR3 size: 16 residues. The CDR3 reads CASRSTGGRLSYEQYF. CDR3 coding DNA: TGTGCCAGCAGATCAACAGGGGGTCGACTCTCCTACGAGCAGTACTTC. The variable domain in full, with the rest retrieved from reference TRBV11-2 and TRBJ2-7, is EAGVAQSPRYKIIEKRQSVAFWCNPISGHATLYWYQQILGQGPKLLIQFQNNGVVDDSQLPKDRFSAERLKGVDSTLKIQPAKLEDSAVYLCASRSTGGRLSYEQYFGPGTRLTVT.

The sample holds a few counts of this clonotype. The V call is TRBV30, the J call TRBJ1-6; 9 bases agree with TRBD1. This CDR3 has 14 residues. Germline V gene data show CDR1 as GTSNPN and CDR2 as SVGIG (reference sequence). The junction had 5 bases not matched to a gene; V was cut back by 2 bases and J by 9 bases. CDR3 in DNA: TGTGCCTGGAGTTCGGGACAGGGTACTTCACCCCTCCACTTT. Translation gives CAWSSGQGTSPLHF.

At least ten counts were recorded for this clonotype. This chain uses TRBV6-2 or TRBV6-3 with TRBJ2-5; the match to TRBD2 covers 8 bases. The CDR3 has 15 amino acids. V was pared by 8 bases and J by 4 bases, with 12 bases of the junction left unmatched. In germline, CDR1 is MNHEY, CDR2 SVGEGT. The DNA for the CDR3 is TGTGCCAGCGTTGGACTAGCCGGAGGGGGAGAGACCCAGTACTTC. Protein product: CASVGLAGGGETQYF.

As to this clonotype: A read error likely explains this, since a far larger clone differs by one base. The chain combines TRBV28 with TRBJ2-1; 7 bases are a match to TRBD1. This CDR3 is built from 14 residues. The V gene's germline CDR1 is MDHEN and CDR2 SYDVKM. The CDR3 here is CASSSGTAYNEQSF. DNA for the CDR3: TGTGCCAGCAGTTCCGGGACAGCCTACAATGAGCAGTCCTTC. The full variable domain, with the rest looked up from reference TRBV28 and TRBJ2-1, is DVKVTQSSRYLVKRTGEKVFLECVQDMDHENMFWYRQDPGLGLRLIYFSYDVKMKEKGDIPEGYSVSREKKERFSLILESASTNQTSMYLCASSSGTAYNEQSFGPGTRLTVL.

This clonotype was seen more than once but under ten times. V usage is TRBV5-1 and J usage is TRBJ2-1; the D gene is possibly TRBD2 (5 bases). V was pared by 5 bases and J by 5 bases, with 17 bases between. The germline V gene has CDR1 SGHRS and CDR2 YFSETQ. This CDR3 region has 15 residues. The CDR3 sequence: CASRNLEGADNEQFF. CDR3 DNA sequence: TGCGCCAGCAGGAATTTAGAGGGAGCTGACAATGAGCAGTTCTTC.

This clonotype has a count of ten or more. The genes are TRBV12-3 or TRBV12-4 and TRBJ2-5; 7 bases fit TRBD2. Trimming removed 4 bases from V and 9 bases from J; junction bases left unmatched: 20. This CDR3 is built from 17 residues. This CDR3 reads CASSSLYLAENKRSQYF. For the CDR3, the DNA is TGTGCCAGCAGTTCTCTTTATCTAGCGGAAAATAAGAGATCCCAGTACTTC.

Worth noting for this clonotype: A much larger clone lies a single base off, so this may be a read error. The chain joins TRBV6-5 to TRBJ2-7; no definite D call. Germline V CDR1 and CDR2: MNHEY, SVGAGI. This CDR3 is built from 11 residues. CDR3 amino acids: CTSSSDGEQYF. CDR3 DNA: TGTACCAGCAGTTCGGACGGCGAGCAGTACTTC.

This clonotype appeared many times. This sequence joins TRBV7-2 and TRBJ2-1, with TRBD2 matching 11 bases. V lost 6 bases, J lost 3 bases, and 7 bases stayed unmatched. CDR1 and CDR2 from the germline V gene are SGHTA and FQGNSA. The CDR3 extends over 16 amino acids. CDR3 bases: TGTGCCAGCAGACGGAAGACTAGCGGGAACTACAATGAGCAGTTCTTC. It is translated as CASRRKTSGNYNEQFF. Looking up the rest from reference TRBV7-2 and TRBJ2-1 gives the full variable domain: GAGVSQSPSNKVTEKGKDVELRCDPISGHTALYWYRQSLGQGLEFLIYFQGNSAPDKSGLPSDRFSAERTGGSVSTLTIQRTQQEDSAVYLCASRRKTSGNYNEQFFGPGTRLTVL.

This chain connects TRBV4-3 to TRBJ2-1, with D unresolved. Germline V gene sequence: CDR1 LGHNA, CDR2 YSLEER. V was trimmed by 0 bases and J by 3 bases, leaving 9 bases between them. The CDR3 is 15 residues long. Here the CDR3 reads CASSQDAAFYNEQFF. CDR3 DNA: TGCGCCAGCAGCCAAGATGCAGCTTTCTACAATGAGCAGTTCTTC.

This clonotype was counted a few times. V and J are TRBV19 and TRBJ2-7, with 11 bases fitting TRBD2. The junction had 3 bases not matched to a gene; V was cut back by 2 bases and J by 6 bases. Per germline, CDR1 LNHDA and CDR2 SQIVND (reference sequence). The CDR3 length is 14 residues. The CDR3 here is CASSIRLAGGEQYF. CDR3 sequence (DNA): TGTGCCAGTAGTATACGGCTAGCGGGAGGCGAGCAGTACTTC.

This clonotype has a count of ten or more. V is TRBV20-1 and J is TRBJ2-1, with 10 nucleotides matching TRBD2. CDR1 is DFQATT, CDR2 SNEGSKA, per germline (reference sequence). This CDR3 is built from 17 residues. V shed 0 bases, J shed 5 bases, and the junction held 10 bases outside the gene matches. The CDR3 spells CSARELAGVLEDNEQFF. In nucleotides, the CDR3 is TGCAGTGCTAGAGAGCTAGCGGGAGTATTGGAGGACAATGAGCAGTTCTTC.

CDR3 region: CASSDPGPIANEKLFF. Here the CDR3 DNA reads TGTGCCAGCAGTGATCCGGGGCCAATCGCTAATGAAAAACTGTTTTTT. V usage is TRBV25-1 and J usage is TRBJ1-4, with D possibly being TRBD1 (5 bases). The CDR3 extends over 16 amino acids. Germline V CDR1 and CDR2: MGHDK, SYGVNS. The germline V and J ends were trimmed by 3 bases and 3 bases, with 14 bases remaining between them.

This clonotype has at least ten counts. This rearrangement joins TRBV11-3 to TRBJ2-7; 11 bases are shared with TRBD2. J was trimmed by 5 bases and V by 3 bases; bases with no gene match: 6. The germline CDR1 and CDR2 sequences are SGHNT and YENEEA. The CDR3 sequence is 15 residues long. The CDR3 here is CASSFSFSGRDEQYF. CDR3 DNA sequence: TGTGCCAGCAGCTTTTCTTTTAGCGGGAGGGACGAGCAGTACTTC.

This clonotype was picked up many times. The chain couples TRBV19 to TRBJ1-1; 7 bases are shared with TRBD1. V was clipped by 4 bases and J by 1 base; unmatched bases: 3. Germline V gene lookup returns CDR1 LNHDA and CDR2 SQIVND (reference sequence). The CDR3 contains 14 residues. This CDR3 is CASSRRQGNTEAFF. The CDR3 bases are TGTGCCAGTAGTAGGAGACAGGGGAACACTGAAGCTTTCTTT.